This T cell receptor beta chain was sequenced in a study of T cell changes during pregnancy in multiple sclerosis. TCRdb keeps only in-frame clones here, not all; method: immunoSEQ multiplex PCR. Of roughly 100,000 clones listed, roughly nine tenths are singletons. The specimen was peripheral blood, collected after pregnancy. This receptor was identified in a female donor in good health, enrolled as a control in a pregnancy study.

The CDR3 spells CASSLPSGIGYTF. The DNA for the CDR3 is TGTGCCAGCAGTTTACCCTCAGGGATAGGCTACACCTTC. V and J are TRBV28 and TRBJ1-2; D possibly corresponds to TRBD1 (5 bases). Trimming shortened V by 2 bases and J by 8 bases, and 12 bases separated the two germline ends. Germline lookup yields CDR1 MDHEN and CDR2 SYDVKM. The CDR3 sequence is 13 residues long.